The clone carrying this T cell receptor beta chain was picked up one time. The antigen remains unidentified. These data belong to a study of Ad26.COV2.S vaccination and SARS-CoV-2 variants. V dropped 0 bases and J dropped 4 bases, with 10 bases sitting between them. The CDR3 consists of 15 residues. Per germline, CDR1 MGHRA and CDR2 YSYEKL. General study findings and limits: In TCR breadth and depth analyses, total T cell responses may have been underestimated. Individuals receiving vaccine had higher spike-specific TCR breadth than placebo recipients did. Recipients of either vaccine or placebo displayed similar breadth of non-spike TCRs. Substantial breadth was reported for post-vaccination spike-specific CD8+ and CD4+ T cells.

Data came from immunoSEQ multiplex PCR; TCRdb stores just in-frame clones and leaves some out. The sample comprises under 150,000 clones, 70% to 90% of which are singletons, and around 5% rests with the top ten. Sequenced here: peripheral blood, sampled after recovery from COVID-19. The origin of this receptor is a human donor who had recovered from COVID-19. The V call is TRBV4-1, the J call TRBJ1-3; D remains unclear. The CDR3 coding sequence is TGCGCCAGCAGCCAAGACTGGACGCGGGGAAACACCATATATTTT. Amino acid sequence: CASSQDWTRGNTIYF.